This TCR beta chain appears in the sequencing data of a study of T-cell reconstitution after alpha-beta-depleted transplantation in children. This clonotype showed up many times. The antigen is undetermined. Germline CDR1 is SGHAT and CDR2 is FQNNGV. Trimming pared 5 bases from V and 0 bases from J, leaving 26 bases between. CDR3 length: 19 residues. Findings and limits, study-wide: After transplant, high TCRbeta diversity at day 60 in some patients arose from surviving recipient T cells and thymic progenitors.

Unique molecular identifiers were used in preparing the TCRbeta library. From the PCR reads, TCRdb called clonotypes with MiXCR, one entry per CDR3 protein. The sample records approximately 490,000 distinct CDR3 sequences, over 9.5% being singletons. The receptor comes from a child under 10 years old with inherited bone marrow failure, due to receive a stem cell transplant. The chain carries TRBV11-2 and TRBJ2-7; D might be TRBD1 or TRBD2, each matching 5 bases. Material: PBMCs, obtained before TCRalphabeta/CD19-depleted stem cell transplant. Here the CDR3 reads CASSTRQRTTLASSYEQYF. The CDR3 coding sequence is TGTGCCAGCAGCACCCGACAGAGGACGACCCTAGCCAGCTCCTACGAGCAGTACTTC.